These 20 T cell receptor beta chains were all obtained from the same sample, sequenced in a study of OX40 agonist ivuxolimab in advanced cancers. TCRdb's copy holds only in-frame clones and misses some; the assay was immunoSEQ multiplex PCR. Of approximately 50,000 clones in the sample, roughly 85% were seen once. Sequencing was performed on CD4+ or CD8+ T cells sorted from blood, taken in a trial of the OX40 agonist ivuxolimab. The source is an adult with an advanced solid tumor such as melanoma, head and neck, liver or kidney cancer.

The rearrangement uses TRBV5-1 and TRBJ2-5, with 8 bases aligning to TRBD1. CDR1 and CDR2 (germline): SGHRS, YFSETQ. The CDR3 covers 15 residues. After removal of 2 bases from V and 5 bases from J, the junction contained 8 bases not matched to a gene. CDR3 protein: CASSFGPRGLETQYF. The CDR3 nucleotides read TGCGCCAGCAGCTTCGGGCCCAGGGGGCTGGAGACCCAGTACTTC.

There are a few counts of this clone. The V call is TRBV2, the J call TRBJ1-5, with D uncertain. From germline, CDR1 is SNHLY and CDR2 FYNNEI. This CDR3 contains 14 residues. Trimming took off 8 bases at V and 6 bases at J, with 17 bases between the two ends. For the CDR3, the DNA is TGTGCCAGCGGCCTTAAGGGATCCGGTCAGCCCCAGCATTTT. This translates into CASGLKGSGQPQHF.

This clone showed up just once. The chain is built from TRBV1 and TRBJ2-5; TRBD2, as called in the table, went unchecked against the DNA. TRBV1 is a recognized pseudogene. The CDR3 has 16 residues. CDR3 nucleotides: TGCACCAGCAGCCAGACGAGGCGAAAGTACCAAGAGACCCAGTACTTC. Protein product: CTSSQTRRKYQETQYF.

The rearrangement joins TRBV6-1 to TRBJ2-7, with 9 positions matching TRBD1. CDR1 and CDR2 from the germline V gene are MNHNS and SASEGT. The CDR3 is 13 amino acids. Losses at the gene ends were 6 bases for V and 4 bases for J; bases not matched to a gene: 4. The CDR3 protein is CASRGGQGYEQYF. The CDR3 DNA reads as TGTGCCAGCAGGGGGGGACAGGGTTACGAGCAGTACTTC.

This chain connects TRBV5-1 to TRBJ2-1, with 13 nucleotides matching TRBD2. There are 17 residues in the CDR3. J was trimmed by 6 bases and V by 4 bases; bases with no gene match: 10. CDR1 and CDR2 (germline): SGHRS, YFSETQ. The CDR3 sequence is CASSIRPGLAGTNEQFF. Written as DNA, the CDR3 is TGCGCCAGCAGCATAAGACCGGGACTAGCGGGAACCAATGAGCAGTTCTTC.

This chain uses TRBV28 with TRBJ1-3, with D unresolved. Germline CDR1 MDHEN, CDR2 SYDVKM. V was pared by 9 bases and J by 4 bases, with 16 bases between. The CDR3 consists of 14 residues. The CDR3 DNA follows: TGTGCCAGTTTTAGGGCCCCAGCAGGAAACACCATATATTTT. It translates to CASFRAPAGNTIYF.

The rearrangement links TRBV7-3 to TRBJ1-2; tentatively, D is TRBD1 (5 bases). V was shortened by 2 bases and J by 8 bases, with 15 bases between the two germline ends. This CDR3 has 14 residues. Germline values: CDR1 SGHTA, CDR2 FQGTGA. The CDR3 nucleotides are TGTGCCAGCAGCTTAGGAGCTGGGGCAGGGGGCTACACCTTC. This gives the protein CASSLGAGAGGYTF. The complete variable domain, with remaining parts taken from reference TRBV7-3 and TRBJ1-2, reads GAGVSQTPSNKVTEKGKYVELRCDPISGHTALYWYRQSLGQGPEFLIYFQGTGAADDSGLPNDRFFAVRPEGSVSTLKIQRTERGDSAVYLCASSLGAGAGGYTFGSGTRLTVV.

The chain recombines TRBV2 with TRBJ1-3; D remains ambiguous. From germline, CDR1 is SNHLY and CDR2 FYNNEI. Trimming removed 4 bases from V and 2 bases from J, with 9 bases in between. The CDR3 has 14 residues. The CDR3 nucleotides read TGTGCCAGCAGTGTCCGAGCGACTGGAAACACCATATATTTT. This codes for CASSVRATGNTIYF.

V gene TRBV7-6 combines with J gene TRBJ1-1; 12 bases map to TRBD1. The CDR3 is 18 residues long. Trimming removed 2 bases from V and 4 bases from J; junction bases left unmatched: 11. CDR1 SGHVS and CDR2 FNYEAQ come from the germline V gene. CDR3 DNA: TGTGCCAGCAGCTTAACCGGGACAGGGGGCGGTCTCGGCACTGAAGCTTTCTTT. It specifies CASSLTGTGGGLGTEAFF.

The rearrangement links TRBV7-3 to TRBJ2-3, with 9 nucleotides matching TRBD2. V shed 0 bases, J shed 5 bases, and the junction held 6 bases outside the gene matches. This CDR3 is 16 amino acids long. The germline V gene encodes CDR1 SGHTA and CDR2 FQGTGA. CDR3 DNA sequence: TGTGCCAGCAGCTTAACTAGCGGGAGAGGAGGAGATACGCAGTATTTT. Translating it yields CASSLTSGRGGDTQYF.

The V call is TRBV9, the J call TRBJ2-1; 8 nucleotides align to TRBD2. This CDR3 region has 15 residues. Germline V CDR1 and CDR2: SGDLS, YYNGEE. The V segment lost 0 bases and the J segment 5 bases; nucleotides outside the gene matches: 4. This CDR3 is CASSVGLAYDNEQFF. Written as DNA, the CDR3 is TGTGCCAGCAGCGTAGGACTAGCGTATGACAATGAGCAGTTCTTC.

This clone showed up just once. The CDR3 coding sequence is TGTGCCAGCGATTACAGGGGGCACGCTGAAGCTTTCTTT. Its translation is CASDYRGHAEAFF. V usage is TRBV28 and J usage is TRBJ1-1, with 9 bases that match TRBD1. J lost 6 bases, V lost 8 bases, and 7 bases had no gene match. From germline, CDR1 is MDHEN and CDR2 SYDVKM. The CDR3 has 13 amino acids.

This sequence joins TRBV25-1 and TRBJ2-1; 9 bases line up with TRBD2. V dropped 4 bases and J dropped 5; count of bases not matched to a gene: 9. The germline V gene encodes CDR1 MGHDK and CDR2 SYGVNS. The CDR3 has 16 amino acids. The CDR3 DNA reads TGTGCCAGCAGTGTTTATGGCGGGGGGGGCAACAATGAGCAGTTCTTC. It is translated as CASSVYGGGGNNEQFF.

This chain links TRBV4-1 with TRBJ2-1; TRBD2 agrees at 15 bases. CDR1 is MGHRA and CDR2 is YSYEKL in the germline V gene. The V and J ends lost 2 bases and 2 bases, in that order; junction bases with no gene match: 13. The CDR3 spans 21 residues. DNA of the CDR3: TGCGCCAGCAGCCAAAGATCCAAAGGACTAGCGGGAGGGCCGACCTACAATGAGCAGTTCTTC. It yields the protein CASSQRSKGLAGGPTYNEQFF.

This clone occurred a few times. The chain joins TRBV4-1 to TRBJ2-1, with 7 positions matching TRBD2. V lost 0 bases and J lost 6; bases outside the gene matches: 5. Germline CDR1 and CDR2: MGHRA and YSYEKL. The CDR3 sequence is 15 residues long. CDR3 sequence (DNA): TGCGCCAGCAGCCAAGATTTCCGGACTAGCAATGAGCAGTTCTTC. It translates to CASSQDFRTSNEQFF.

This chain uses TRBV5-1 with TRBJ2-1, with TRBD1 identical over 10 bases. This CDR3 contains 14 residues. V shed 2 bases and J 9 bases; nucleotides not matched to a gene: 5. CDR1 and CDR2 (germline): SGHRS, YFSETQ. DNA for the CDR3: TGCGCCAGCAGCTTCGGTGACAGGGGGCGTGAGCAGTTCTTC. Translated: CASSFGDRGREQFF.

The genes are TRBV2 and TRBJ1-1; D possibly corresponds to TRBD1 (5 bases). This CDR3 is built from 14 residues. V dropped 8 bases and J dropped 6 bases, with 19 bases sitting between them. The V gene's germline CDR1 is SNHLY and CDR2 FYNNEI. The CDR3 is CASGKGSMFAEAFF. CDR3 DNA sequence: TGTGCCAGCGGGAAGGGGTCGATGTTCGCTGAAGCTTTCTTT.

The CDR3 reads CSVEKYQETQYF. The CDR3 DNA sequence: TGCAGCGTTGAGAAGTACCAAGAGACCCAGTACTTC. The chain links TRBV29-1 to TRBJ2-5; no definite D call. Germline lookup yields CDR1 SQVTM and CDR2 ANQGSEA. CDR3 size: 12 residues. With 3 bases removed from V and 0 bases from J, the gap between germline ends came to 5 bases.

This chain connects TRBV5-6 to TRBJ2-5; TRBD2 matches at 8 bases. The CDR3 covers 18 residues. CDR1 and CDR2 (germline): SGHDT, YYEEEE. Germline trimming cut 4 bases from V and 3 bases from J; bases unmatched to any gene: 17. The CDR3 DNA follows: TGTGCCAGCAGCGTTAATTTACCCCTCCCACTAGCGGAAGAGACCCAGTACTTC. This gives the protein CASSVNLPLPLAEETQYF. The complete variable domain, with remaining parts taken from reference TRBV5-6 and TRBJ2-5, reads DAGVTQSPTHLIKTRGQQVTLRCSPKSGHDTVSWYQQALGQGPQFIFQYYEEEERQRGNFPDRFSGHQFPNYSSELNVNALLLGDSALYLCASSVNLPLPLAEETQYFGPGTRLLVL.

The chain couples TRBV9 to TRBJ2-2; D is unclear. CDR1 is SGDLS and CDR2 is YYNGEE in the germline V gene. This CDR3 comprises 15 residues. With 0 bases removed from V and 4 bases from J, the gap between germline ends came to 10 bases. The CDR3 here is CASSVGVSSTGELFF. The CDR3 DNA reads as TGTGCCAGCAGCGTAGGGGTGTCGAGCACCGGGGAGCTGTTTTTT.